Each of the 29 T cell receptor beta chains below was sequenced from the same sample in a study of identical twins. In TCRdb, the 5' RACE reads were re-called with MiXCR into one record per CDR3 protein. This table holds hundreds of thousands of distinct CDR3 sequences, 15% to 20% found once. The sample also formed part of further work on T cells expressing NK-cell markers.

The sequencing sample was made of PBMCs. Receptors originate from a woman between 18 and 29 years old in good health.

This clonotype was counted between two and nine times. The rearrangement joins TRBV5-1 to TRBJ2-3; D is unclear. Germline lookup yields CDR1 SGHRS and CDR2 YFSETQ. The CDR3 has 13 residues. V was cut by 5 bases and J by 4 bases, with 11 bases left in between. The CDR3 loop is CASSKVGSDTQYF. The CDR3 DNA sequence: TGCGCCAGCAGTAAGGTGGGGTCAGATACGCAGTATTTT. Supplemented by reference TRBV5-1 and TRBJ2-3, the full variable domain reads KAGVTQTPRYLIKTRGQQVTLSCSPISGHRSVSWYQQTPGQGLQFLFEYFSETQRNKGNFPGRFSGRQFSNSRSEMNVSTLELGDSALYLCASSKVGSDTQYFGPGTRLTVL.

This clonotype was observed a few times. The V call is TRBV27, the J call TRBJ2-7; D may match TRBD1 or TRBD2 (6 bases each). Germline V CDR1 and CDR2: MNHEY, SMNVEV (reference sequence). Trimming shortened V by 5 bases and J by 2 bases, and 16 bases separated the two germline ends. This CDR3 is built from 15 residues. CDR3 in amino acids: CASSPWAGQAYEQYF. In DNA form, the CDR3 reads TGTGCCAGCAGTCCCTGGGCGGGACAAGCCTACGAGCAGTACTTC.

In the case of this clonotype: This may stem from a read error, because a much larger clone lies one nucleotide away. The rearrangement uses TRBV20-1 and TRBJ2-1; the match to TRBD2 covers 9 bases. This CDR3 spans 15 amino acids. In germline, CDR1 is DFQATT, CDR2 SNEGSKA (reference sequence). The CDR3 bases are TGCTGTGCTAGCTTCGATAGCGGGAGTAGGGATGAGCAGTTCTTC. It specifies CCASFDSGSRDEQFF.

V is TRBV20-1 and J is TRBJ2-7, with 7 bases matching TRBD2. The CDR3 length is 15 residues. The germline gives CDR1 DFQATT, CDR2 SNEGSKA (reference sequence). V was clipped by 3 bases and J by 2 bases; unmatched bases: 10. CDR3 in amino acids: CSASMASGLTYEQYF. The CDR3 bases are TGCAGTGCTAGTATGGCTAGCGGATTGACCTACGAGCAGTACTTC.

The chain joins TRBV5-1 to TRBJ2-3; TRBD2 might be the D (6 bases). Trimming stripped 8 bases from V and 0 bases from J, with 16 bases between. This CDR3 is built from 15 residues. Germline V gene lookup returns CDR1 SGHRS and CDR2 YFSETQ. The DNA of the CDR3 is TGCGCCAGTAGACGCGGGGAGTTTAGCACAGATACGCAGTATTTT. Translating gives CASRRGEFSTDTQYF. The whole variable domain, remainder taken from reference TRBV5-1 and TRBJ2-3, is KAGVTQTPRYLIKTRGQQVTLSCSPISGHRSVSWYQQTPGQGLQFLFEYFSETQRNKGNFPGRFSGRQFSNSRSEMNVSTLELGDSALYLCASRRGEFSTDTQYFGPGTRLTVL.

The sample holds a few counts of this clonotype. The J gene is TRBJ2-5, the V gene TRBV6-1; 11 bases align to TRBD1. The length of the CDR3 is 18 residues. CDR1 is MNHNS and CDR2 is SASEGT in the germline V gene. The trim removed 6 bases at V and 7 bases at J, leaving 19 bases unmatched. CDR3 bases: TGTGCCAGCAGACCCATGGCCGGGACAGGGGGTCGAGGGGTGACCCAGTACTTC. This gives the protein CASRPMAGTGGRGVTQYF.

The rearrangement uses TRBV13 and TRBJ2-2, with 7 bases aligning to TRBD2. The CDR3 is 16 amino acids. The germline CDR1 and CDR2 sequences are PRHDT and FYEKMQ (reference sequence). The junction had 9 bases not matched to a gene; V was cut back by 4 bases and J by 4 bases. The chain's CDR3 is CASSSTPGLPTGELFF. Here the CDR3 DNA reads TGTGCCAGCAGCTCTACGCCGGGACTACCCACCGGGGAGCTGTTTTTT. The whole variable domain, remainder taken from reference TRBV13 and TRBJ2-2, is AAGVIQSPRHLIKEKRETATLKCYPIPRHDTVYWYQQGPGQDPQFLISFYEKMQSDKGSIPDRFSAQQFSDYHSELNMSSLELGDSALYFCASSSTPGLPTGELFFGEGSRLTVL.

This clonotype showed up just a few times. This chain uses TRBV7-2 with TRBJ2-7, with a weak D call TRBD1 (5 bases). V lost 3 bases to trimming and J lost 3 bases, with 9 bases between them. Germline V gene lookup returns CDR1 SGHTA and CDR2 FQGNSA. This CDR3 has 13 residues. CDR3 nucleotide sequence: TGTGCCAGCAGCTTTACAGACAGCTACGAGCAGTACTTC. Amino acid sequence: CASSFTDSYEQYF.

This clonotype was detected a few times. The CDR3 DNA follows: TGTGCCAGCAGTGTGCGGGAGCCGAGGTACAATGAGCAGTTCTTC. Amino acids: CASSVREPRYNEQFF. This sequence joins TRBV12-3 or TRBV12-4 and TRBJ2-1; the match to TRBD2 covers 7 bases. V shed 5 bases, J shed 4 bases, and the junction held 8 bases outside the gene matches. CDR3 length: 15 amino acids.

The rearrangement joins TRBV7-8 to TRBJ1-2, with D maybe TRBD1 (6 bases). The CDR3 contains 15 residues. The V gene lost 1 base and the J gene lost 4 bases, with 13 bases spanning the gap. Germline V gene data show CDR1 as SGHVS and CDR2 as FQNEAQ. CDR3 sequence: CASSLGTEIPYGYTF. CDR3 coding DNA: TGTGCCAGCAGCTTAGGGACAGAAATACCCTATGGCTACACCTTC. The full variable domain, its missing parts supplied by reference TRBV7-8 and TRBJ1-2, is GAGVSQSPRYKVAKRGQDVALRCDPISGHVSLFWYQQALGQGPEFLTYFQNEAQLDKSGLPSDRFFAERPEGSVSTLKIQRTQQEDSAVYLCASSLGTEIPYGYTFGSGTRLTVV.

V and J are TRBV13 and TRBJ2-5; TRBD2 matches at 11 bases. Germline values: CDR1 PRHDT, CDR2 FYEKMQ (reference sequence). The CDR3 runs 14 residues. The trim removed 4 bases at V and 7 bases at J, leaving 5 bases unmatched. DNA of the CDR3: TGTGCCAGCAGCTCCAACGGACTAGCGGGGACCCAGTACTTC. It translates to CASSSNGLAGTQYF.

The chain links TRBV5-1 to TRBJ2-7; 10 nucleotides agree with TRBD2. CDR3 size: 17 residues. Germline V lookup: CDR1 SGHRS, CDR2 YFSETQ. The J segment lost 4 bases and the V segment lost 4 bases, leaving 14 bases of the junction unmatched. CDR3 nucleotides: TGCGCCAGCAGCGACATCCGGACTAGCGGAGACAAATACGAGCAGTACTTC. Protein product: CASSDIRTSGDKYEQYF.

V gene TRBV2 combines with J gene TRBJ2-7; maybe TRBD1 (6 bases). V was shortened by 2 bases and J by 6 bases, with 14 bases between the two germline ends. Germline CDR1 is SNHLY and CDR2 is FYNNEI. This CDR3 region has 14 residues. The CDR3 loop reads CASSEQGISCEQYF. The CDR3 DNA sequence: TGTGCCAGCAGTGAACAGGGGATTAGCTGCGAGCAGTACTTC.

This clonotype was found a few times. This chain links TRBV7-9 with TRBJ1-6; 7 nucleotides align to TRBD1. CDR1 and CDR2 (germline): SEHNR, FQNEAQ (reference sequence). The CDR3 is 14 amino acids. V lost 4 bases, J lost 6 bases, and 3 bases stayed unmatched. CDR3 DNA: TGTGCCAGCAGCTCCGGACAGGTTAATTCACCCCTCCACTTT. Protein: CASSSGQVNSPLHF.

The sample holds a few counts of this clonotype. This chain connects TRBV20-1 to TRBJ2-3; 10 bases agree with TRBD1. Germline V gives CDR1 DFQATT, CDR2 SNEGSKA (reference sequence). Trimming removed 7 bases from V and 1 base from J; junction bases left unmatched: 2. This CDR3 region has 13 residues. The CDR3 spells CSEGTGGTDTQYF. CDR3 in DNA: TGCAGTGAGGGGACAGGGGGCACAGATACGCAGTATTTT.

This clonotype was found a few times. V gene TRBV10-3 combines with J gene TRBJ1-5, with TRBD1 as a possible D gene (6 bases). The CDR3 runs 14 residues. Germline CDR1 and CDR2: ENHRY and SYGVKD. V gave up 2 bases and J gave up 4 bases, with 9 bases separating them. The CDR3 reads CAISEGQTNQPQHF. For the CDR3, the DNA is TGTGCCATCAGTGAGGGACAGACGAATCAGCCCCAGCATTTT.

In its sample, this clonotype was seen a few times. In DNA form, the CDR3 reads TGTGCCAGCAGTTACTCGAGCCGGGGGACAGGGACATACAATGAGCAGTTCTTC. Its translation is CASSYSSRGTGTYNEQFF. The genes are TRBV6-2 or TRBV6-3 and TRBJ2-1; 9 nucleotides match TRBD1. This CDR3 comprises 18 residues. Losses at the gene ends were 0 bases for V and 4 bases for J; bases not matched to a gene: 10. CDR1 is MNHEY and CDR2 is SVGEGT in the germline V gene.

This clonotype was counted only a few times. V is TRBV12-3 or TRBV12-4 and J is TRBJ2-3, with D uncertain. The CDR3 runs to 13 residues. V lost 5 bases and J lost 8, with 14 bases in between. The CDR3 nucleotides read TGTGCCAGCAGTCACCCCCAGTCCGGTACGCAGTATTTT. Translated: CASSHPQSGTQYF.

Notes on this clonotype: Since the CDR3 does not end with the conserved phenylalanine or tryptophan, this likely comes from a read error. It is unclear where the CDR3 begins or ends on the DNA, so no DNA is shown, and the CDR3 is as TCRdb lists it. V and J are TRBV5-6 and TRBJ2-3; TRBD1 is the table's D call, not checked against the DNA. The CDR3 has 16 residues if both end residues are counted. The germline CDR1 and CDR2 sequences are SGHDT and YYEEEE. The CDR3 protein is CASSLEGSTGTLFFPI.

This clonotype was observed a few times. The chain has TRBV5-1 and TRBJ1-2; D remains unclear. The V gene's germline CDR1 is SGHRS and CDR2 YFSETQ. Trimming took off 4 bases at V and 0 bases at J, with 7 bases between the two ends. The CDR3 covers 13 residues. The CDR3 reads CASSGGPNYGYTF. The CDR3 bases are TGCGCCAGCAGCGGCGGACCTAACTATGGCTACACCTTC.

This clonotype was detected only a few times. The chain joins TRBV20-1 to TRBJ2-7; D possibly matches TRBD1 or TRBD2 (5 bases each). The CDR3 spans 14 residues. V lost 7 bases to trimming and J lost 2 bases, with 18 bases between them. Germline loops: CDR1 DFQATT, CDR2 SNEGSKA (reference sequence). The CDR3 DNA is TGCAGTGGGGTCTACGGGGACGGCACCTACGAGCAGTACTTC. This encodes CSGVYGDGTYEQYF.

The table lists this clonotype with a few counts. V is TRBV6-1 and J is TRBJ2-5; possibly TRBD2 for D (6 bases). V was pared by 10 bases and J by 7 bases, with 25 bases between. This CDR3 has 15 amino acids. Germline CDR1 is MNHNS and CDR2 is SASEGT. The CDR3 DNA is TGTGCCACCTCACGGGCCTTTAGCGGTTCAGGGACCCAGTACTTC. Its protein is CATSRAFSGSGTQYF.

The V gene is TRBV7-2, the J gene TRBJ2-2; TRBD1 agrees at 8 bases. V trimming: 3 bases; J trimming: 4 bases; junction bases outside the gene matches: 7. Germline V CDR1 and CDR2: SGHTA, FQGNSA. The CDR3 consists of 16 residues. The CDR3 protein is CASSLGTGGVTGELFF. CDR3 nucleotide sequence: TGTGCCAGCAGCTTGGGAACAGGGGGTGTCACCGGGGAGCTGTTTTTT.

CDR3 in amino acids: CASRQNSGRAHYEQYF. In nucleotides, the CDR3 is TGTGCCAGCAGACAAAATAGCGGGAGGGCCCACTACGAGCAGTACTTC. The chain links TRBV6-2 or TRBV6-3 to TRBJ2-7; 11 nucleotides align to TRBD2. Germline V gene lookup returns CDR1 MNHEY and CDR2 SVGEGT. With V trimmed by 6 bases and J by 3 bases, 10 bases remained unmatched. The CDR3 runs to 16 residues.

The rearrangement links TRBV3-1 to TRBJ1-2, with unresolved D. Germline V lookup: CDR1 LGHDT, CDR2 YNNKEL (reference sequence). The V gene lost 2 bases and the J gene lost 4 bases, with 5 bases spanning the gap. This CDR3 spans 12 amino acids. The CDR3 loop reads CASSQPFYGYTF. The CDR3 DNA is TGTGCCAGCAGCCAACCGTTCTATGGCTACACCTTC.

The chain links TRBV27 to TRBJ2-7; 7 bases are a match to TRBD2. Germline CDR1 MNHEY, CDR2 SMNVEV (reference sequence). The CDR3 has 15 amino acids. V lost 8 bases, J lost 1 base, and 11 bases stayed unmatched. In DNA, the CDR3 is TGTGCCAGCCTTAGGTGGGAGGGCCTGTCCTACGAGCAGTACTTC. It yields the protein CASLRWEGLSYEQYF.

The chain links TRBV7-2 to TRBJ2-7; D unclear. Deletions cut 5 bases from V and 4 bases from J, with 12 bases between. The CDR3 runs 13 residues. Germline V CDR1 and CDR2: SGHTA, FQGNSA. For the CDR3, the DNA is TGTGCCAGCAGCCCCAAAAATGTGTACGAGCAGTACTTC. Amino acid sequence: CASSPKNVYEQYF.

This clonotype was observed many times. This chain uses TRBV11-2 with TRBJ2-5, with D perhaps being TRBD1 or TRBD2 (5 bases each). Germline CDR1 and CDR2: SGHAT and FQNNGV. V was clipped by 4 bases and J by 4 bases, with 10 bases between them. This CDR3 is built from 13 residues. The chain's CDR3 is CASSSGPPETQYF. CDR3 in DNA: TGTGCCAGCAGCTCGGGACCCCCAGAGACCCAGTACTTC.

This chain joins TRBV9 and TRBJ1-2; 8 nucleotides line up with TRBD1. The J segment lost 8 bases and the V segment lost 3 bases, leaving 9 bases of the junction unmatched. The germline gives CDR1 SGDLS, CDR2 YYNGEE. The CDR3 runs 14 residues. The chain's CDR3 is CASSATGGIQGYTF. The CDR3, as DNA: TGTGCCAGCAGCGCAACAGGGGGAATACAAGGCTACACCTTC. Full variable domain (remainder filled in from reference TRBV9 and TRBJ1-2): DSGVTQTPKHLITATGQRVTLRCSPRSGDLSVYWYQQSLDQGLQFLIQYYNGEERAKGNILERFSAQQFPDLHSELNLSSLELGDSALYFCASSATGGIQGYTFGSGTRLTVV.